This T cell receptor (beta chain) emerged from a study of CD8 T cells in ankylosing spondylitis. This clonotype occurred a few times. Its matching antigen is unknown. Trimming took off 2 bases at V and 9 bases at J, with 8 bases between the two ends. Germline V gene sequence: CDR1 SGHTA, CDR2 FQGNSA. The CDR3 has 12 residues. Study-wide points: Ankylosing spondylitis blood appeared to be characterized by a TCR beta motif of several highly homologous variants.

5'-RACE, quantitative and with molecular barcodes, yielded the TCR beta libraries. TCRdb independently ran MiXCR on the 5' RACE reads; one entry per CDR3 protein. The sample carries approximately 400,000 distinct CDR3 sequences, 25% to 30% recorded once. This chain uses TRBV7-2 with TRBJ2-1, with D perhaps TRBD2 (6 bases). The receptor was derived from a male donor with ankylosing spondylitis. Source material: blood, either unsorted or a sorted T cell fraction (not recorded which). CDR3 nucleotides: TGTGCCAGCAGCTTATACGGGGGTGAGCAGTTCTTC. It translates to CASSLYGGEQFF.